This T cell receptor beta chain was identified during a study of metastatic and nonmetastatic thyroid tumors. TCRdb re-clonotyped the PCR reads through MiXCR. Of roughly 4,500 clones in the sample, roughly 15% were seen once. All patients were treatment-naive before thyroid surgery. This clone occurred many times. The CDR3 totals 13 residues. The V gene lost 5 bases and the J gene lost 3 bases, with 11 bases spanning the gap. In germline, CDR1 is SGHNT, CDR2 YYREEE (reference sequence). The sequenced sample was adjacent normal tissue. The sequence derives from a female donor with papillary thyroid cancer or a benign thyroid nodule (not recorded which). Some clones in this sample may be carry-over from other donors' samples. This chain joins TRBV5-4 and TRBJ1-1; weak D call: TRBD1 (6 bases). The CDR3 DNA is TGTGCCAGCAGACAGGGTGGGGACACTGAAGCTTTCTTT. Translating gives CASRQGGDTEAFF.